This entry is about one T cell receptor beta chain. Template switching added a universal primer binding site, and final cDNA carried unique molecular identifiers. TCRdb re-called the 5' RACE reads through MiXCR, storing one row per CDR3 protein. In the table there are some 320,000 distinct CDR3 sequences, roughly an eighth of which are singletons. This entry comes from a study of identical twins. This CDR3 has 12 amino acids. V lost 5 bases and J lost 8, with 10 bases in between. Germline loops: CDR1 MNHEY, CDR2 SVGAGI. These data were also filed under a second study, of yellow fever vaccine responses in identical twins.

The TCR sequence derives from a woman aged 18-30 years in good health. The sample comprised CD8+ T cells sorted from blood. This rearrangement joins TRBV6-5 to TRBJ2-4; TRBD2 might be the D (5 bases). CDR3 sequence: CASSPRRDIQYF. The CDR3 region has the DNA TGTGCCAGCAGTCCTCGGCGGGACATTCAGTACTTC.